This T cell receptor beta chain emerged from a study of T-cell memory formation after mild COVID-19. Across the study: Largely, the TCR clusters proved donor specific.

Worth noting for this clonotype: Its antigen is still unknown.

Per the germline V gene, CDR1 is MNHNS and CDR2 is SASEGT. This CDR3 has 15 amino acids. Trimming left V 1 base short and J 3 bases short, with 11 bases between. Findings of the study overall: Still unconfirmed is whether the second-wave clones peaking on day 37 recognized SARS-CoV-2. Pre-infection memory held some responding clones, suggesting pre-existing cross-reactive T cells responded. Later expanders leaned toward CD4+, whereas clones contracting from day 15 to 85 were balanced CD4/CD8.

A single record per CDR3 protein comes from TCRdb applying MiXCR to the 5' RACE reads. The sample has more than 85,000 distinct CDR3 sequences; more than 9.5% are singletons. J is TRBJ2-3 and V is TRBV6-1; D possibly corresponds to TRBD2 (5 bases). The sample comprised PBMCs or a T cell subset sorted from them (not recorded which). The clonotype was recovered from a man between 18 and 29 years old who had mild COVID-19 (a few samples of this study predate the infection). Cell type and time point are not known. DNA for the CDR3: TGTGCCAGCAGTGAAGATTATCTAGCTACAGATACGCAGTATTTT. This gives the protein CASSEDYLATDTQYF.